The sequence of this T cell receptor (beta chain) was determined in a study of blood T cell repertoires in COVID-19. Study-wide context: The United States, Italy and Spain supplied acute and convalescent COVID-19 samples.

This clone turned up a few times. The study drew participants aged about 18 to 89 years from some 25 US areas. Participants' own reports of clinical history determined their cohort assignment. Methods used by the authors: For nucleated cells, counts were estimated from reference gene primer amplification. The protocol was immunoSEQ multiplex PCR, while the TCRdb copy is restricted to in-frame clones and leaves out a portion. Clone size and V and J calls were adopted from that table, with D and trimming inferred from the DNA. In the table there are under 350,000 clones, about 90% of which are singletons. The V gene's germline CDR1 is SGHRS and CDR2 YFSETQ. This CDR3 has 14 residues. V shed 4 bases and J shed 6 bases, with 16 bases lying between them.

Sequences were obtained from PBMCs or T cells enriched from blood (not recorded which). The receptor was derived from a woman aged 60-75 years who had recovered from COVID-19. V usage is TRBV5-1 and J usage is TRBJ1-1, with a weak D call TRBD1 (5 bases). The CDR3, as DNA: TGCGCCAGCAGCATAACCTTGACAGAGGCTGAAGCTTTCTTT. Translated: CASSITLTEAEAFF. Based on the CDR3 plus reference TRBV5-1 and TRBJ1-1, the full variable domain is KAGVTQTPRYLIKTRGQQVTLSCSPISGHRSVSWYQQTPGQGLQFLFEYFSETQRNKGNFPGRFSGRQFSNSRSEMNVSTLELGDSALYLCASSITLTEAEAFFGQGTRLTVV.